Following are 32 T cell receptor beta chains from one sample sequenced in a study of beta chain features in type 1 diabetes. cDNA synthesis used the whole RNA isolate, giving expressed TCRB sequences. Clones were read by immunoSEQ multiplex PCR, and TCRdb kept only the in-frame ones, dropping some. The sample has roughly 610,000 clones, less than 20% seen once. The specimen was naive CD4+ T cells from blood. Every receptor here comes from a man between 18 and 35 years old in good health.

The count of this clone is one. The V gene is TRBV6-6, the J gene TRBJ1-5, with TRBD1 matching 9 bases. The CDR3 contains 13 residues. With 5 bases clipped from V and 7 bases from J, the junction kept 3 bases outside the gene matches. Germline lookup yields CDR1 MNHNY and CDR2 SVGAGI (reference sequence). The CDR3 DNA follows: TGTGCCAGCAGTAGGACAGGGGTGCAGCCCCAGCATTTT. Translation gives CASSRTGVQPQHF.

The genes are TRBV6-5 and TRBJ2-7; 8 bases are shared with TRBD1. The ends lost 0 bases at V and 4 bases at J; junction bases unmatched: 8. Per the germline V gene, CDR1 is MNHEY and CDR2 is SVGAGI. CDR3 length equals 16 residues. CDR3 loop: CASSYSRARGRYEQYF. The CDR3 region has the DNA TGTGCCAGCAGTTACTCTCGGGCCAGGGGGCGTTACGAGCAGTACTTC.

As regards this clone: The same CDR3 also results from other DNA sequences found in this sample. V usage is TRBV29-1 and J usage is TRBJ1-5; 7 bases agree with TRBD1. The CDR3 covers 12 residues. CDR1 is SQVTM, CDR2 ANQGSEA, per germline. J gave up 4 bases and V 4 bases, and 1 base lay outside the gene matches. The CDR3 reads CSVGTGNQPQHF. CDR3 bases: TGCAGCGTTGGGACAGGTAATCAGCCCCAGCATTTT.

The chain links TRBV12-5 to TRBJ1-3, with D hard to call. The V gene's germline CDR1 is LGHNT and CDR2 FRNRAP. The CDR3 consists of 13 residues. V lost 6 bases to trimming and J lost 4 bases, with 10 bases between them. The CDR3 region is CASGRGPGNTIYF. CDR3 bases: TGTGCTAGTGGCCGCGGACCCGGAAACACCATATATTTT.

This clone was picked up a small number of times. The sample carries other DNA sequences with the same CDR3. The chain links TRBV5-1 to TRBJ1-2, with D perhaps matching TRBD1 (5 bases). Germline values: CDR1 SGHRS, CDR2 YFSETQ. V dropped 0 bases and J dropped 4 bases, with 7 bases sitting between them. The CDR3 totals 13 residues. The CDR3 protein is CASSLGQIYGYTF. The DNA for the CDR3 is TGCGCCAGCAGCTTGGGACAGATCTATGGCTACACCTTC.

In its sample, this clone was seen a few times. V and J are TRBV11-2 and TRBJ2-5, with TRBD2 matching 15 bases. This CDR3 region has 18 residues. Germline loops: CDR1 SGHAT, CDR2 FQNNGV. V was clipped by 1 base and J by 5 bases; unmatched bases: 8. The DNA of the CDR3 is TGTGCCAGCAGCTTAGGCGGACTAGCGGGGGGGCTCTGGGAGACCCAGTACTTC. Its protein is CASSLGGLAGGLWETQYF.

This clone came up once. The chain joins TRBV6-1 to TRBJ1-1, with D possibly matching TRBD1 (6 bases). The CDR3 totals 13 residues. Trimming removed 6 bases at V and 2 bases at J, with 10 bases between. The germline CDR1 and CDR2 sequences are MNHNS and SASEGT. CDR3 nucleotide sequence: TGTGCCAGCAGCGCAGGGGTTAACACTGAAGCTTTCTTT. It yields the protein CASSAGVNTEAFF.

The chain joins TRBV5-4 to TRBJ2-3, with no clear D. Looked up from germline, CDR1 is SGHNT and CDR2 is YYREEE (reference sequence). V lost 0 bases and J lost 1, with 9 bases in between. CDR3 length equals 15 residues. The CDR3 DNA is TGTGCCAGCAGCTTGGGGGGATGGGGCACAGATACGCAGTATTTT. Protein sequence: CASSLGGWGTDTQYF.

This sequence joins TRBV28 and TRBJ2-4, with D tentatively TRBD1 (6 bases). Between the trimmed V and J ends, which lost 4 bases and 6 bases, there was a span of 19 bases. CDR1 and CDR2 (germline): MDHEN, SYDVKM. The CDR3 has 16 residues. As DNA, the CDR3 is TGTGCCAGCAGTTCACCGTGGGGGCGCCAGGGAAACATTCAGTACTTC. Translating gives CASSSPWGRQGNIQYF.

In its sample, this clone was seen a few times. As DNA, the CDR3 is TGTGCCAGCAGCCAAGGACAGCGAGAGACCCAGTACTTC. It codes for CASSQGQRETQYF. The V call is TRBV11-2, the J call TRBJ2-5; maybe TRBD1 (6 bases). Germline V CDR1 and CDR2: SGHAT, FQNNGV. This CDR3 is 13 amino acids long. Trimming removed 5 bases from V and 4 bases from J, with 11 bases in between.

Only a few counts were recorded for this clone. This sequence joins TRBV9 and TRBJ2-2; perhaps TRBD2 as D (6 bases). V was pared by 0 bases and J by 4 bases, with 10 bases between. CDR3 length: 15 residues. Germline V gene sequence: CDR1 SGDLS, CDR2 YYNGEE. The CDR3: CASSVVPGGTGELFF. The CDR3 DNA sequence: TGTGCCAGCAGCGTAGTGCCCGGGGGCACCGGGGAGCTGTTTTTT.

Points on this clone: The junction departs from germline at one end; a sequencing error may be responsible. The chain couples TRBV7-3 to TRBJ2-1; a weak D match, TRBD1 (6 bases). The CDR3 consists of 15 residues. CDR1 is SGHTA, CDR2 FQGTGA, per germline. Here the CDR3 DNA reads TGTGCCAGCAGCCTAACCGGGACACTAGGAAATGAGCAGTTCTTC. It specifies CASSLTGTLGNEQFF.

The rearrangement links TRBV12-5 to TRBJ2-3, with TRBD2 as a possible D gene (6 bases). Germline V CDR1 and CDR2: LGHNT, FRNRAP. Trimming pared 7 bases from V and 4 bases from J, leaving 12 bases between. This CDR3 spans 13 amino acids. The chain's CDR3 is CASALRESDTQYF. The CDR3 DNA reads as TGTGCTAGTGCCCTCCGGGAGTCAGATACGCAGTATTTT.

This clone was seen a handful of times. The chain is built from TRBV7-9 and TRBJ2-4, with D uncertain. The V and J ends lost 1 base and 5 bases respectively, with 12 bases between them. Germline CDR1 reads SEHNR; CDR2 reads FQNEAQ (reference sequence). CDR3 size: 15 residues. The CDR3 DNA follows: TGTGCCAGCAGCTTAGGAGGAATTGGTCAAAACATTCAGTACTTC. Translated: CASSLGGIGQNIQYF. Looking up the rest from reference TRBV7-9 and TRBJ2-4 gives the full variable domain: DTGVSQNPRHKITKRGQNVTFRCDPISEHNRLYWYRQTLGQGPEFLTYFQNEAQLEKSRLLSDRFSAERPKGSFSTLEIQRTEQGDSAMYLCASSLGGIGQNIQYFGAGTRLSVL.

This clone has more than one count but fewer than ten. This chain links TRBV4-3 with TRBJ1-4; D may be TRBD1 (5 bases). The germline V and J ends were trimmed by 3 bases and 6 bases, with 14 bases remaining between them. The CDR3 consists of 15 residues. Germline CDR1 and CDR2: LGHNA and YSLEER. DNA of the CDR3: TGCGCCAGCAGCCACACCGGGACTTCCTATGAAAAACTGTTTTTT. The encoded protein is CASSHTGTSYEKLFF.

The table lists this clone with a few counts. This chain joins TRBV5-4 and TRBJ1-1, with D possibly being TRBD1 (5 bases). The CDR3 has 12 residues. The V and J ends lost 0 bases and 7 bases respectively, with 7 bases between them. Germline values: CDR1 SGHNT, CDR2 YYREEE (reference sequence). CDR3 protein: CASSLAGREAFF. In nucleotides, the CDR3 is TGTGCCAGCAGCTTGGCAGGGCGTGAAGCTTTCTTT.

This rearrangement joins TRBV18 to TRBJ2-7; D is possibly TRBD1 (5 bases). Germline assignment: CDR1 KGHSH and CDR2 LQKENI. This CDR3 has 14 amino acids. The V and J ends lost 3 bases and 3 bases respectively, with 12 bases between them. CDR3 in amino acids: CASSPAGLNYEQYF. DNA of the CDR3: TGTGCCAGCTCACCGGCAGGGCTTAACTACGAGCAGTACTTC.

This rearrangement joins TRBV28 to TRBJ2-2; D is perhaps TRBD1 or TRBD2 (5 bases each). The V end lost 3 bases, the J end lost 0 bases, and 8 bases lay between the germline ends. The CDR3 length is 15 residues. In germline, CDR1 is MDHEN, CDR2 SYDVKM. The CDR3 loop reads CASSLWGPNTGELFF. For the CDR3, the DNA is TGTGCCAGCAGTTTGTGGGGACCGAACACCGGGGAGCTGTTTTTT.

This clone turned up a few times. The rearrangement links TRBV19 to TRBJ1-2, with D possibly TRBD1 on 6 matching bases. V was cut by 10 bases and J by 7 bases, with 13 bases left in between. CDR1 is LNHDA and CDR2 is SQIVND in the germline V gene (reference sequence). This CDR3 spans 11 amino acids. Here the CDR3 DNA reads TGTGCCACCGGACAGAACCGTGGCTACACCTTC. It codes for CATGQNRGYTF.

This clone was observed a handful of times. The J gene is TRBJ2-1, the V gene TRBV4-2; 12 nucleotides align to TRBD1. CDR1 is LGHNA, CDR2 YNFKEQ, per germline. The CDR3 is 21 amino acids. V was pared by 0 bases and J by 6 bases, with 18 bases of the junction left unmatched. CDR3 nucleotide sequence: TGTGCCAGCAGCCAAGATCTGGGGGACAGGGGGCTATCGTGGGGCGGCAATGAGCAGTTCTTC. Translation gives CASSQDLGDRGLSWGGNEQFF.

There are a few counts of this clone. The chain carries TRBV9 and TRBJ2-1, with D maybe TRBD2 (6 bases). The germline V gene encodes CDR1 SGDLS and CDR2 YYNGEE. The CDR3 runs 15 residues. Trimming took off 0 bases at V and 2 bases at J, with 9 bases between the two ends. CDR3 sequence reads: CASSVDSSAYNEQFF. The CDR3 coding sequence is TGTGCCAGCAGCGTAGATTCTAGCGCCTACAATGAGCAGTTCTTC.

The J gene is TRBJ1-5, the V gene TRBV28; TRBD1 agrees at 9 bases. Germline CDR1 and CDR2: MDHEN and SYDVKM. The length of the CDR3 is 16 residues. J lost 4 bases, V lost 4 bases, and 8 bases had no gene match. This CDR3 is CASSSPGQGRNQPQHF. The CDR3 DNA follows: TGTGCCAGCAGTTCCCCGGGACAGGGTAGGAATCAGCCCCAGCATTTT.

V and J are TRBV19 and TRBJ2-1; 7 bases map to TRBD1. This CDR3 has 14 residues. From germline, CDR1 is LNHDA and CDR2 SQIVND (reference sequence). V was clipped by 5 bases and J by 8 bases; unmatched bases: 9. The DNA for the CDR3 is TGTGCCAGTAGTGGGACAGTAATTAAGGATGAGCAGTTCTTC. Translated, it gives CASSGTVIKDEQFF.

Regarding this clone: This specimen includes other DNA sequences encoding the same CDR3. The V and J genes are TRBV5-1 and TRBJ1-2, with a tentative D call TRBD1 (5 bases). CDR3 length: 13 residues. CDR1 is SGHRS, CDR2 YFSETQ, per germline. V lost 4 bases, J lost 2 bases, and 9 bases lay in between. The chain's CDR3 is CASSLTANYGYTF. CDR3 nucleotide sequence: TGCGCCAGCAGCCTGACAGCGAACTATGGCTACACCTTC. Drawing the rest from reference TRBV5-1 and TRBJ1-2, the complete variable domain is KAGVTQTPRYLIKTRGQQVTLSCSPISGHRSVSWYQQTPGQGLQFLFEYFSETQRNKGNFPGRFSGRQFSNSRSEMNVSTLELGDSALYLCASSLTANYGYTFGSGTRLTVV.

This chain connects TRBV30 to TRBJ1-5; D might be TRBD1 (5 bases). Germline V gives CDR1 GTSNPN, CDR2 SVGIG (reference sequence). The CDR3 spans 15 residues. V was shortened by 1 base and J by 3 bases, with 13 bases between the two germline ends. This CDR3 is CAWSAGTGANQPQHF. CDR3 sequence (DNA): TGTGCCTGGAGTGCCGGGACTGGGGCCAATCAGCCCCAGCATTTT.

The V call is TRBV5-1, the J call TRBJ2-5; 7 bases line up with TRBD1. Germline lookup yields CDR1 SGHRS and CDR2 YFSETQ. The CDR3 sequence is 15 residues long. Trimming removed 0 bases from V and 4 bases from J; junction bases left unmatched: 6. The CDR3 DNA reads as TGCGCCAGCAGCTTGGGTCGGACAGGAGGAGAGACCCAGTACTTC. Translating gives CASSLGRTGGETQYF.

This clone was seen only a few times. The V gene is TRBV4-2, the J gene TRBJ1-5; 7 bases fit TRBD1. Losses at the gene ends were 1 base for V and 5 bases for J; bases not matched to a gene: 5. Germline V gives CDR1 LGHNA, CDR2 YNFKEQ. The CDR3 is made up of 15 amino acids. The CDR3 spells CASSQGQGPHQPQHF. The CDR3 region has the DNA TGTGCCAGCAGCCAAGGACAGGGACCTCATCAGCCCCAGCATTTT.

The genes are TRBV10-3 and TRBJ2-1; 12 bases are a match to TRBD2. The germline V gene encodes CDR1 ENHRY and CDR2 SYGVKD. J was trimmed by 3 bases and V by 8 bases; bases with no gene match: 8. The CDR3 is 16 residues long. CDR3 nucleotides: TGTGCCATCGGTCCTAGCGGGGGGGCTAACTACAATGAGCAGTTCTTC. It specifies CAIGPSGGANYNEQFF.

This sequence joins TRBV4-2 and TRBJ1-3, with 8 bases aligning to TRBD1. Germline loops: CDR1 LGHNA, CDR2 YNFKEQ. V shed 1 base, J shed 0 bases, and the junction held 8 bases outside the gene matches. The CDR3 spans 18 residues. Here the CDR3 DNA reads TGTGCCAGCAGCCAAGTGGGAGGACAGGGCCACTCTGGAAACACCATATATTTT. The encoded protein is CASSQVGGQGHSGNTIYF.

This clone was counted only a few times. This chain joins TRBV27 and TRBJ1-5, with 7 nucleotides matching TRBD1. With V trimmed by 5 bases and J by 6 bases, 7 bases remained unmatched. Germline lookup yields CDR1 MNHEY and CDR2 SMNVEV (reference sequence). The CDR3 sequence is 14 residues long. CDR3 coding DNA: TGTGCCAGCAGTCTGCGACAGGGTACTCAGCCCCAGCATTTT. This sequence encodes CASSLRQGTQPQHF.

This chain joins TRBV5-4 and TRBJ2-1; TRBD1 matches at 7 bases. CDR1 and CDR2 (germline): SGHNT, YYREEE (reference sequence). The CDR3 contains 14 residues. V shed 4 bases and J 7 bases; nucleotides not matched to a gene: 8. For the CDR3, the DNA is TGTGCCAGCAGCCTAAAGACAGGGCGGAATGAGCAGTTCTTC. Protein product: CASSLKTGRNEQFF.

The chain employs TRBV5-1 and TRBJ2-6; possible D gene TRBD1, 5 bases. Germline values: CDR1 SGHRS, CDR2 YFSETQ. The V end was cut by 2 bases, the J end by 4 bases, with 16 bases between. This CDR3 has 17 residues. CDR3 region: CASSLDSDLSGANVLTF. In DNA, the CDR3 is TGCGCCAGCAGCTTAGACAGCGACCTCAGCGGGGCCAACGTCCTGACTTTC.